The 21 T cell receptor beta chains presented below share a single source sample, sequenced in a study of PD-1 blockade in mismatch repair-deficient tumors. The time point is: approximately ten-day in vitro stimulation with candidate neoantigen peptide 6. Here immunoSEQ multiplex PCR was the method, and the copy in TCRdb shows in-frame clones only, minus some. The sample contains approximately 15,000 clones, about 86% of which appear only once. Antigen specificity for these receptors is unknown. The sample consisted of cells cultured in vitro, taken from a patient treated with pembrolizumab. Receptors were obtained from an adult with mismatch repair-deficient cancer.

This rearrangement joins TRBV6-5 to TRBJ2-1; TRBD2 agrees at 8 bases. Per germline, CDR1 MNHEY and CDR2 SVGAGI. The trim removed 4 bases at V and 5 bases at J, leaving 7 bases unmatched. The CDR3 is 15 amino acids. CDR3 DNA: TGTGCCAGCAGTTTAACTAGCGGACTAAACAATGAGCAGTTCTTC. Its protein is CASSLTSGLNNEQFF.

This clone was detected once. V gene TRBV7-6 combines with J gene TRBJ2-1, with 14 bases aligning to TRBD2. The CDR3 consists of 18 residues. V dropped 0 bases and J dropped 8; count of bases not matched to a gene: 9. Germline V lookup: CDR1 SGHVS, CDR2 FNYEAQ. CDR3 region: CASSLARGLAGVRDEQFF. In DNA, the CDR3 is TGTGCCAGCAGCTTAGCGCGGGGACTAGCGGGAGTGAGGGATGAGCAGTTCTTC.

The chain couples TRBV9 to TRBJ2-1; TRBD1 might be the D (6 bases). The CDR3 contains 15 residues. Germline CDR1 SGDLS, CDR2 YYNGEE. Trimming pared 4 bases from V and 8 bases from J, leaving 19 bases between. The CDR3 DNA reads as TGTGCCAGCAGCCAGGGGCCCCAGGGAAACTATGAGCAGTTCTTC. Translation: CASSQGPQGNYEQFF.

The CDR3 is CASKGWTSSYNEQFF. In nucleotides, the CDR3 is TGTGCCAGCAAGGGATGGACTAGTTCCTACAATGAGCAGTTCTTC. The gene calls are TRBV2 and TRBJ2-1; 7 bases are a match to TRBD2. Looked up from germline, CDR1 is SNHLY and CDR2 is FYNNEI. The CDR3 runs to 15 residues. V was pared by 7 bases and J by 1 base, with 7 bases of the junction left unmatched. Full variable domain (missing parts from reference TRBV2 and TRBJ2-1): EPEVTQTPSHQVTQMGQEVILRCVPISNHLYFYWYRQILGQKVEFLVSFYNNEISEKSEIFDDQFSVERPDGSNFTLKIRSTKLEDSAMYFCASKGWTSSYNEQFFGPGTRLTVL.

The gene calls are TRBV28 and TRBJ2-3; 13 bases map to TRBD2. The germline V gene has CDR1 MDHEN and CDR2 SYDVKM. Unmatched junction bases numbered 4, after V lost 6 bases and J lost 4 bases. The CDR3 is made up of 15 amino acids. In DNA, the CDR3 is TGTGCCAGCAGCCCAACTAGCGGGAGGGCAGATACGCAGTATTTT. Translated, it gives CASSPTSGRADTQYF.

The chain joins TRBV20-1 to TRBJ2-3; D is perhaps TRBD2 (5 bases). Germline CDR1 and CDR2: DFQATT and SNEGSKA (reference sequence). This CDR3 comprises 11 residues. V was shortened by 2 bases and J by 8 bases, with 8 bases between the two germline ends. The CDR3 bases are TGCAGTGCTAGACGGGCGGGTACGCAGTATTTT. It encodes CSARRAGTQYF.

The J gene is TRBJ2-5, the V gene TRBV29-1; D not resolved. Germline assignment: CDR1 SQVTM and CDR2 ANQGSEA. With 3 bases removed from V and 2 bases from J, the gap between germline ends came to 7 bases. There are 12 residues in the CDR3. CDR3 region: CSVEYRQETQYF. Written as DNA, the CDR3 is TGCAGCGTTGAGTATCGTCAAGAGACCCAGTACTTC.

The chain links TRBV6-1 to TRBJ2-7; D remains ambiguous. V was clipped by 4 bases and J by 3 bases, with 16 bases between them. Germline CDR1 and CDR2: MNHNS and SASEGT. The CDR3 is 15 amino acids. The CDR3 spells CASSGNPPAVYEQYF. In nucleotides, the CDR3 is TGTGCCAGCAGTGGAAACCCTCCGGCAGTCTACGAGCAGTACTTC.

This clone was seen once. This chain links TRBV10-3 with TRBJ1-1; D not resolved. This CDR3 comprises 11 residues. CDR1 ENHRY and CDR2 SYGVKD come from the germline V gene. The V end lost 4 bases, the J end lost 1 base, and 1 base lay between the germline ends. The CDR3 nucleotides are TGTGCCATCAGTGGGAACACTGAAGCTTTCTTT. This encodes CAISGNTEAFF.

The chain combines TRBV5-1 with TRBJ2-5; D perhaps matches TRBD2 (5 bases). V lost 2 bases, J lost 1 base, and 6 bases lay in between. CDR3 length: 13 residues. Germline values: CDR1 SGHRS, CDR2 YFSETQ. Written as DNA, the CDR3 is TGCGCCAGCAGCTTCACTAGCCAAGAGACCCAGTACTTC. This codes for CASSFTSQETQYF.

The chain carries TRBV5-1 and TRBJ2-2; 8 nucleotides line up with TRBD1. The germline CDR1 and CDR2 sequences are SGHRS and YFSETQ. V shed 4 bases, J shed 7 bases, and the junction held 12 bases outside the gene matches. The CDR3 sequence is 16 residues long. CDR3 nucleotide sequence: TGCGCCAGCAGCCCCTCAGGGGGCGCTTCGATCGGGGAGCTGTTTTTT. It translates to CASSPSGGASIGELFF.

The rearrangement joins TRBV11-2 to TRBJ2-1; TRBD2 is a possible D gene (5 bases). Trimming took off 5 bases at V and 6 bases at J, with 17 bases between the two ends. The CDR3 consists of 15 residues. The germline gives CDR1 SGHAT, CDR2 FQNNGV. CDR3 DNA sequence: TGTGCCAGCAGCCCGCCTAGCCATCCTGGCAATGAGCAGTTCTTC. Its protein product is CASSPPSHPGNEQFF.

The CDR3 spells CASSSQLAGPTDTQYF. CDR3 sequence (DNA): TGTGCCAGCAGCTCGCAACTAGCGGGCCCTACAGATACGCAGTATTTT. This chain links TRBV13 with TRBJ2-3; 9 bases are shared with TRBD2. Per germline, CDR1 PRHDT and CDR2 FYEKMQ (reference sequence). The CDR3 contains 16 residues. Losses at the gene ends were 4 bases for V and 3 bases for J; bases not matched to a gene: 8. Together with reference TRBV13 and TRBJ2-3, the CDR3 gives the full variable domain: AAGVIQSPRHLIKEKRETATLKCYPIPRHDTVYWYQQGPGQDPQFLISFYEKMQSDKGSIPDRFSAQQFSDYHSELNMSSLELGDSALYFCASSSQLAGPTDTQYFGPGTRLTVL.

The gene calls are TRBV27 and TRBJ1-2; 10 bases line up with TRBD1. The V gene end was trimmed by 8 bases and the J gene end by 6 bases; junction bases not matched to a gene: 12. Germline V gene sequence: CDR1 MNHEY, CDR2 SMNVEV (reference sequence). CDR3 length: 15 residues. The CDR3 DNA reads TGTGCCAGCCGGAATCCGGGACAGGGGAGAGATGGCTACACCTTC. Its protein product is CASRNPGQGRDGYTF.

In DNA form, the CDR3 reads TGTGCCAGCAGACAACGAACAGGGGGACGATACGAGCAGTACTTC. The encoded protein is CASRQRTGGRYEQYF. V gene TRBV28 combines with J gene TRBJ2-7; 8 positions match TRBD1. This CDR3 contains 15 residues. Germline CDR1 is MDHEN and CDR2 is SYDVKM. V shed 6 bases, J shed 4 bases, and the junction held 11 bases outside the gene matches.

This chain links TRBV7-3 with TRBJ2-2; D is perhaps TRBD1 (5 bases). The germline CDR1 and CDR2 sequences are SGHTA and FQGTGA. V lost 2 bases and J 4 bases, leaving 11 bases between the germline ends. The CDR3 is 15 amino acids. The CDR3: CASSLARVRTGELFF. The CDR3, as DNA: TGTGCCAGCAGCTTAGCCAGGGTTCGCACCGGGGAGCTGTTTTTT. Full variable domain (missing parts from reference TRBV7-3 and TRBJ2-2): GAGVSQTPSNKVTEKGKYVELRCDPISGHTALYWYRQSLGQGPEFLIYFQGTGAADDSGLPNDRFFAVRPEGSVSTLKIQRTERGDSAVYLCASSLARVRTGELFFGEGSRLTVL.

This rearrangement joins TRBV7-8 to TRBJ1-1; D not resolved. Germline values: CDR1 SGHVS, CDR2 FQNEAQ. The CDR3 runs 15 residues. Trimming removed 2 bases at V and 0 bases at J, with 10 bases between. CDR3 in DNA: TGTGCCAGCAGCTTAAGTAGTAACATGAACACTGAAGCTTTCTTT. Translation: CASSLSSNMNTEAFF.

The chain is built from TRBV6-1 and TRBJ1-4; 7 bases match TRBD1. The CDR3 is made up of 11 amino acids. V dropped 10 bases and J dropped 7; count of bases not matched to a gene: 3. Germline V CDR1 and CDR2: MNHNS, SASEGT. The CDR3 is CATGGGEKLFF. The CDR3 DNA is TGTGCCACAGGGGGTGGTGAAAAACTGTTTTTT.

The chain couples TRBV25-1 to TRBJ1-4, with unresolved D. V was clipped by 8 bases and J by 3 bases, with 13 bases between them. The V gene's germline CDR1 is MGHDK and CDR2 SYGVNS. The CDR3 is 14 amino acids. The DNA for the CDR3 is TGTGCCAGCTCCCCGACGGACTCTAATGAAAAACTGTTTTTT. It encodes CASSPTDSNEKLFF.

DNA for the CDR3: TGCGCCAGCAGCTTGGGACTAGCGGTTAGCACAGATACGCAGTATTTT. This encodes CASSLGLAVSTDTQYF. The rearrangement uses TRBV5-1 and TRBJ2-3, with TRBD2 matching 9 bases. CDR3 length equals 16 residues. V trimming: 0 bases; J trimming: 0 bases; junction bases outside the gene matches: 2. CDR1 and CDR2 (germline): SGHRS, YFSETQ. The complete variable domain, with remaining parts taken from reference TRBV5-1 and TRBJ2-3, reads KAGVTQTPRYLIKTRGQQVTLSCSPISGHRSVSWYQQTPGQGLQFLFEYFSETQRNKGNFPGRFSGRQFSNSRSEMNVSTLELGDSALYLCASSLGLAVSTDTQYFGPGTRLTVL.

The CDR3 sequence: CASSSLRASGFSYEQYF. The CDR3 DNA sequence: TGTGCCAGCAGCTCCCTTCGGGCTAGCGGCTTCTCCTACGAGCAGTACTTC. The chain carries TRBV7-9 and TRBJ2-7, with 7 bases lining up with TRBD2. The germline V gene encodes CDR1 SEHNR and CDR2 FQNEAQ (reference sequence). This CDR3 is built from 17 residues. Losses at the gene ends were 4 bases for V and 0 bases for J; bases not matched to a gene: 12.